Here is one T cell receptor beta chain with its context. This specimen belongs to a study of T cells after posttransplantation cyclophosphamide. Profiled with immunoSEQ multiplex PCR; TCRdb holds only in-frame clones, not every one. Here the sample spans about 11,000 clones, around 96% being singletons. This TCR was recovered from a young man in good health and a related stem cell transplant donor. Sequencing input: naive CD8+ T cells sorted from PBMCs.

CDR3 in DNA: TGTGCCAGCAGCCCTTTAGGGGACAGGGAAATGACAGATACGCAGTATTTT. Protein: CASSPLGDREMTDTQYF. This chain connects TRBV7-9 to TRBJ2-3; 9 nucleotides match TRBD1. The CDR3 runs to 17 residues. Losses at the gene ends were 5 bases for V and 3 bases for J; bases not matched to a gene: 12. Germline assignment: CDR1 SEHNR and CDR2 FQNEAQ (reference sequence).